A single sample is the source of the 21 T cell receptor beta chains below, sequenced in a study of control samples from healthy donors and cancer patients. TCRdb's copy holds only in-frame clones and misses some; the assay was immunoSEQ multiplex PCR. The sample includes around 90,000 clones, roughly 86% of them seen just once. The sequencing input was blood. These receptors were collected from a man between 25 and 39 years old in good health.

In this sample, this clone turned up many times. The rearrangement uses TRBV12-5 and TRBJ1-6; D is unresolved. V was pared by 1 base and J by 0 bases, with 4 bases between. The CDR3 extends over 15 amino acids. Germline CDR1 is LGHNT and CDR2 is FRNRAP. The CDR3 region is CASGLGSSYNSPLHF. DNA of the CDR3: TGTGCTAGTGGTTTGGGCAGCTCCTATAATTCACCCCTCCACTTT.

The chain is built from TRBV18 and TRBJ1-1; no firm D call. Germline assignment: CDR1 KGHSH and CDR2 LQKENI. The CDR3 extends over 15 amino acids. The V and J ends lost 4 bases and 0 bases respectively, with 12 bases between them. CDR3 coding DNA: TGTGCCAGCTCACTTTCGGGAGACTTGAACACTGAAGCTTTCTTT. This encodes CASSLSGDLNTEAFF.

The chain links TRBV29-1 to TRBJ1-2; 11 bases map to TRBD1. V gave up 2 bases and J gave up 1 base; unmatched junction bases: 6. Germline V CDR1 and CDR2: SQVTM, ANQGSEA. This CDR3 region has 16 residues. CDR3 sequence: CSVEFWGQGGNYGYTF. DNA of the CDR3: TGCAGCGTTGAATTCTGGGGACAGGGGGGTAACTATGGCTACACCTTC.

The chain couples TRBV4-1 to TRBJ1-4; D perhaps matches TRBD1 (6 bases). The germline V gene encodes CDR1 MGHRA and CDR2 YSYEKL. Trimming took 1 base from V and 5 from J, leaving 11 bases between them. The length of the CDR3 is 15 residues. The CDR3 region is CASSQAPGHNEKLFF. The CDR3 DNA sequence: TGCGCCAGCAGCCAAGCCCCGGGACACAATGAAAAACTGTTTTTT.

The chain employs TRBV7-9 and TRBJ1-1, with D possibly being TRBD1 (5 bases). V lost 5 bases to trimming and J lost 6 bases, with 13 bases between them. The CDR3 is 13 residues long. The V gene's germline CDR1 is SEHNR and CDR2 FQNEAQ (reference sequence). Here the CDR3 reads CASSAPLGPEAFF. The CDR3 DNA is TGTGCCAGCAGCGCCCCCCTGGGGCCTGAAGCTTTCTTT.

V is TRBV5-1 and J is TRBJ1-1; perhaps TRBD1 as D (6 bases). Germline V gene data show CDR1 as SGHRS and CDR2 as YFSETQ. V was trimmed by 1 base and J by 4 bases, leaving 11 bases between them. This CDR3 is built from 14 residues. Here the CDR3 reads CASSLSGEVTEAFF. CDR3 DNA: TGCGCCAGCAGCTTGTCAGGGGAGGTCACTGAAGCTTTCTTT.

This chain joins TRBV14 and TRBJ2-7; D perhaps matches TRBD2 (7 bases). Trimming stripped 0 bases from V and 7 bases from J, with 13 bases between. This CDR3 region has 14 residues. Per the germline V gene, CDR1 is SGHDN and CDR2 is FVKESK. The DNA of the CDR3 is TGTGCCAGCAGCCAAGACGCCAGGGGAGGGGAGCAGTACGTC. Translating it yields CASSQDARGGEQYV.

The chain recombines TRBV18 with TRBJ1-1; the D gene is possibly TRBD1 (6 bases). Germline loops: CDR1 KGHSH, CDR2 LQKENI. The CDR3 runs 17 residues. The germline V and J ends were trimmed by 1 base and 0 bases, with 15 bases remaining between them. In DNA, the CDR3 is TGTGCCAGCTCACCACGGGCAGGGGATTCCATGAACACTGAAGCTTTCTTT. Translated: CASSPRAGDSMNTEAFF.

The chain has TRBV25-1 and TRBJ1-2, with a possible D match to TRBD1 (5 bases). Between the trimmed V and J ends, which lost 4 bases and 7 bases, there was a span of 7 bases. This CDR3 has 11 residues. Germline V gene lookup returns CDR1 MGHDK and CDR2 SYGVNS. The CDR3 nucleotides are TGTGCCAGCAGTGTCGGGGGTGGCTACACCTTC. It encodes CASSVGGGYTF.

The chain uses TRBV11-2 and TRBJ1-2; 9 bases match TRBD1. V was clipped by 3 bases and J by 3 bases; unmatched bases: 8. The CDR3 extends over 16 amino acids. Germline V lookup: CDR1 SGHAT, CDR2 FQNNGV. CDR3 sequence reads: CASSFMTGQGHYGYTF. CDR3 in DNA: TGTGCCAGCAGCTTCATGACAGGACAGGGGCACTATGGCTACACCTTC.

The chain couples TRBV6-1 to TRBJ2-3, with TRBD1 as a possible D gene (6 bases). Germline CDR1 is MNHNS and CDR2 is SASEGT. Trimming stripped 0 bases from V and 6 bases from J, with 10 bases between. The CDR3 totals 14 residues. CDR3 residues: CASSEAGARDTQYF. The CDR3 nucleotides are TGTGCCAGCAGTGAAGCGGGGGCCCGGGATACGCAGTATTTT.

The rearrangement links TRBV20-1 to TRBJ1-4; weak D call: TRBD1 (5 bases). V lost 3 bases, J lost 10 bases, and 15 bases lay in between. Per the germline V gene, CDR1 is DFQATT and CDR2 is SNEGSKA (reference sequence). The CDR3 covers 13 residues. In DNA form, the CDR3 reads TGCAGTGCTAGTTCGTCCCAGGGCGGAAAACTGTTTTTT. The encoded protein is CSASSSQGGKLFF.

This chain's CDR3 is CASDDYSTYEQYF. DNA for the CDR3: TGTGCCAGCGACGATTACAGCACCTACGAGCAGTACTTC. The V and J genes are TRBV2 and TRBJ2-7; the D is unclear. Germline assignment: CDR1 SNHLY and CDR2 FYNNEI. With 8 bases removed from V and 2 bases from J, the gap between germline ends came to 13 bases. This CDR3 contains 13 residues. The whole variable domain, filled in from reference TRBV2 and TRBJ2-7, reads EPEVTQTPSHQVTQMGQEVILRCVPISNHLYFYWYRQILGQKVEFLVSFYNNEISEKSEIFDDQFSVERPDGSNFTLKIRSTKLEDSAMYFCASDDYSTYEQYFGPGTRLTVT.

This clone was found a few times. The CDR3 loop reads CAIMTSGGTDTQYF. As DNA, the CDR3 is TGTGCCATCATGACGAGCGGGGGTACAGATACGCAGTATTTT. The chain has TRBV10-3 and TRBJ2-3; TRBD2 agrees at 8 bases. V lost 7 bases to trimming and J lost 3 bases; unmatched junction nucleotides: 6. Per germline, CDR1 ENHRY and CDR2 SYGVKD. The CDR3 runs 14 residues.

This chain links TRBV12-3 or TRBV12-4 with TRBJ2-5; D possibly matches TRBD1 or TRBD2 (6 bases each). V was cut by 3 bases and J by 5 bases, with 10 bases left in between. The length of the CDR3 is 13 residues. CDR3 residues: CASSLWGAETQYF. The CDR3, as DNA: TGTGCCAGCAGTTTGTGGGGGGCCGAGACCCAGTACTTC.

The CDR3 spells CASSDSGTGDTDTQYF. The CDR3 DNA sequence: TGTGCCAGCAGTGACTCCGGGACAGGGGACACAGATACGCAGTATTTT. The V call is TRBV6-4, the J call TRBJ2-3; TRBD1 aligns across 10 bases. The CDR3 is 16 amino acids. Germline V lookup: CDR1 MRHNA, CDR2 SNTAGT. The junction had 2 bases not matched to a gene; V was cut back by 0 bases and J by 2 bases.

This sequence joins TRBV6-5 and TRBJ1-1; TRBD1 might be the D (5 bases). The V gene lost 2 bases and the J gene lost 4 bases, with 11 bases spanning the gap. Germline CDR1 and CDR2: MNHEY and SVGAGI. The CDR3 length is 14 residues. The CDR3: CASSYAPGGTEAFF. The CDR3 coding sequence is TGTGCCAGCAGTTACGCCCCCGGGGGCACTGAAGCTTTCTTT.

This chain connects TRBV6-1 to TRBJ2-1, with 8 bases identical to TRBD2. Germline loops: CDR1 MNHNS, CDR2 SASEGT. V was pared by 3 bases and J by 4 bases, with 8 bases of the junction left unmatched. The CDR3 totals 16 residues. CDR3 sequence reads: CASSDYGGGPYNEQFF. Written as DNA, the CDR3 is TGTGCCAGCAGTGATTATGGCGGGGGGCCATACAATGAGCAGTTCTTC.

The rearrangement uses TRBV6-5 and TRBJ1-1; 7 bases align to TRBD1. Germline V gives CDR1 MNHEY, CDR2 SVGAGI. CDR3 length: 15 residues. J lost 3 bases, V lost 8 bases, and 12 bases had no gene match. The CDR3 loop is CASSQGGSLHTEAFF. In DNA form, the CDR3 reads TGTGCCAGCTCTCAGGGGGGTTCCCTCCACACTGAAGCTTTCTTT.

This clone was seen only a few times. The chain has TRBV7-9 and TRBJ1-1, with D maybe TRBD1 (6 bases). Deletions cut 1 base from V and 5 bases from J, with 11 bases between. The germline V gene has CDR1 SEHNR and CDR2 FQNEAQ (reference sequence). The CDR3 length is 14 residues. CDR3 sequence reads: CASSLEGDRTEAFF. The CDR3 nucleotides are TGTGCCAGCAGCTTAGAGGGGGATAGGACTGAAGCTTTCTTT.

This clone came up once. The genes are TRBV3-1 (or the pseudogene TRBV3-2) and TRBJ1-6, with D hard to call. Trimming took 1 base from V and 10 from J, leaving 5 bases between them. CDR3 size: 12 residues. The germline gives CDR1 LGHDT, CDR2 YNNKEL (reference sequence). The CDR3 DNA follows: TGTGCCAGCAGCCAAGCTAGCTCACCCCTCCACTTT. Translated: CASSQASSPLHF.